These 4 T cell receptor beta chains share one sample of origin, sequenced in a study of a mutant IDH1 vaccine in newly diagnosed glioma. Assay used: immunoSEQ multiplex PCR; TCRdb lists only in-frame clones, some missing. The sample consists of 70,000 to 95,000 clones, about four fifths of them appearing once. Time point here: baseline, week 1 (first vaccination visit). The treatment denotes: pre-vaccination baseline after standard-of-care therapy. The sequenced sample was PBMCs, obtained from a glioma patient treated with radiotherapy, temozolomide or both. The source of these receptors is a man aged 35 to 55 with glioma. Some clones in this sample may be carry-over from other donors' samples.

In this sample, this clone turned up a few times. The CDR3 bases are TGCAGTGCTAGTCAAGATACGCAGTATTTT. Encoded protein: CSASQDTQYF. The chain uses TRBV20-1 and TRBJ2-3; D gene unclear. The germline V gene encodes CDR1 DFQATT and CDR2 SNEGSKA (reference sequence). The CDR3 totals 10 residues. The ends were cut back, 3 bases at V and 5 bases at J, with 3 bases in the middle.

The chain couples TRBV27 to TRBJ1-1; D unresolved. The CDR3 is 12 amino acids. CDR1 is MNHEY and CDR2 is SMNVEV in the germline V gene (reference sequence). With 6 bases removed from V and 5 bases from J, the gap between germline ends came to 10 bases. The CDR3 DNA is TGTGCCAGCAGCAACATTGGGACTGAAGCTTTCTTT. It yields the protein CASSNIGTEAFF.

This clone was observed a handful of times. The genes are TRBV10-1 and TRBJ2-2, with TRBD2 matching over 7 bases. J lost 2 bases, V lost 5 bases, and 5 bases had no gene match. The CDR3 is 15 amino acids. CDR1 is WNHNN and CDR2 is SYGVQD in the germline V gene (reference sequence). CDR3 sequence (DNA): TGCGCCAGCAGTCCGGGACTAACAAACACCGGGGAGCTGTTTTTT. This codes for CASSPGLTNTGELFF.

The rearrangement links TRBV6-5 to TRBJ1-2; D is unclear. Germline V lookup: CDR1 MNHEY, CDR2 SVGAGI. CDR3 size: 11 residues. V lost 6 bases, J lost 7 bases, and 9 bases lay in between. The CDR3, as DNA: TGTGCCAGCAGCCCCTACGGTGGCTACACCTTC. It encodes CASSPYGGYTF.